This passage covers 7 T cell receptor beta chains from one sample sequenced in a study of cytomegalovirus exposure and HLA in healthy donors. Produced via immunoSEQ multiplex PCR; TCRdb's table is partial and in-frame only. This repertoire shows 55,000 to 85,000 clones, 85% to 95% found once; its top ten account for roughly 0.94%. The sequenced sample was PBMCs. The receptors shown here come from a woman aged 18-29 years in good health and CMV-seronegative.

The CDR3 DNA follows: TGTGCCAGCAGTTATCGACCGGGACAGGGTTACGGCTACACCTTC. Protein: CASSYRPGQGYGYTF. The V and J genes are TRBV6-6 and TRBJ1-2, with TRBD1 matching over 9 bases. Germline-derived CDR1 and CDR2 are MNHNY and SVGAGI (reference sequence). The CDR3 spans 15 residues. V lost 3 bases and J lost 8; bases outside the gene matches: 10.

The rearrangement links TRBV9 to TRBJ2-7; D is unclear. The CDR3 contains 9 residues. CDR1 is SGDLS and CDR2 is YYNGEE in the germline V gene. V was clipped by 7 bases and J by 6 bases, with 5 bases between them. In nucleotides, the CDR3 is TGTGCCAGCGGGCCCGAGCAGTACTTC. Its translation is CASGPEQYF.

The CDR3 spells CSVDSVAGGPGEQYF. CDR3 nucleotide sequence: TGCAGCGTTGATTCCGTTGCGGGAGGGCCGGGGGAGCAGTACTTC. The rearrangement links TRBV29-1 to TRBJ2-7; 9 nucleotides align to TRBD2. The CDR3 totals 15 residues. CDR1 and CDR2 from the germline V gene are SQVTM and ANQGSEA. V lost 3 bases and J lost 7; bases outside the gene matches: 13.

The chain couples TRBV27 to TRBJ1-2; 9 bases align to TRBD1. The germline gives CDR1 MNHEY, CDR2 SMNVEV (reference sequence). This CDR3 is 14 amino acids long. The J segment lost 2 bases and the V segment lost 6 bases, leaving 4 bases of the junction unmatched. The CDR3: CASRAQGANYGYTF. CDR3 in DNA: TGTGCCAGCAGAGCACAGGGGGCGAACTATGGCTACACCTTC.

The rearrangement uses TRBV30 and TRBJ1-1; possible D gene TRBD1, 6 bases. Trimming removed 0 bases at V and 4 bases at J, with 24 bases between. The CDR3 length is 18 residues. Germline values: CDR1 GTSNPN, CDR2 SVGIG (reference sequence). CDR3 DNA sequence: TGTGCCTGGAGTGTACCGGTAGGCAGGGGCCCAGTTCGCACTGAAGCTTTCTTT. The encoded protein is CAWSVPVGRGPVRTEAFF. The full variable domain, with the rest looked up from reference TRBV30 and TRBJ1-1, is SQTIHQWPATLVQPVGSPLSLECTVEGTSNPNLYWYRQAAGRGLQLLFYSVGIGQISSEVPQNLSASRPQDRQFILSSKKLLLSDSGFYLCAWSVPVGRGPVRTEAFFGQGTRLTVV.

The gene calls are TRBV11-2 and TRBJ1-3; possibly TRBD1 for D (5 bases). V lost 4 bases and J 6 bases, leaving 10 bases between the germline ends. The germline CDR1 and CDR2 sequences are SGHAT and FQNNGV. The CDR3 is 13 amino acids. The CDR3 sequence is CASSWGGLNTIYF. The CDR3 DNA follows: TGTGCCAGCAGCTGGGGCGGCTTAAACACCATATATTTT.

The chain links TRBV19 to TRBJ1-5; weak D call: TRBD1 (6 bases). Germline values: CDR1 LNHDA, CDR2 SQIVND (reference sequence). Trimming removed 8 bases from V and 7 bases from J, with 15 bases in between. There are 13 residues in the CDR3. The CDR3 spells CASSNREGQPQHF. For the CDR3, the DNA is TGTGCCAGTTCTAACAGGGAGGGCCAGCCCCAGCATTTT.